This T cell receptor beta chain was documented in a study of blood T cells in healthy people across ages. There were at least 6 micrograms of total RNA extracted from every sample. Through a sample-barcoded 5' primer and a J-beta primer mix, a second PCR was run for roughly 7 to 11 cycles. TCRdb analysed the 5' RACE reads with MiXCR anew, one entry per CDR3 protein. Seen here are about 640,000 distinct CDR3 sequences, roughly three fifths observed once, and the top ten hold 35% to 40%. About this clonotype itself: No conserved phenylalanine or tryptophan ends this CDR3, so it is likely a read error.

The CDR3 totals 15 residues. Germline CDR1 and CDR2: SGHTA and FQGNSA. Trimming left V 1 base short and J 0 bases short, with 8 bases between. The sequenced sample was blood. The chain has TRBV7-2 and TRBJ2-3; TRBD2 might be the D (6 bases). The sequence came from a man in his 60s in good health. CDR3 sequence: CASSLVGGSTDTQYY. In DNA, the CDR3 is TGTGCCAGCAGCTTAGTTGGGGGGAGCACAGATACGCAGTATTAT.